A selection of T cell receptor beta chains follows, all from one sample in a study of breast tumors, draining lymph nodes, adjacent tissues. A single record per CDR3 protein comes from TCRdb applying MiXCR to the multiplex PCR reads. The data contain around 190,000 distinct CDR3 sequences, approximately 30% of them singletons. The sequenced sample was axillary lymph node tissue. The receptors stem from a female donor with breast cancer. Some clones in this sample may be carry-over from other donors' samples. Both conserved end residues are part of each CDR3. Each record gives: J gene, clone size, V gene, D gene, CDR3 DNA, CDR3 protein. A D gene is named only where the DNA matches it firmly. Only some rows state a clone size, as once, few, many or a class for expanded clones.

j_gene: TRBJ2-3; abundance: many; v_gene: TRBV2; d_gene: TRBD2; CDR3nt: TGTGCCAGCAGGTTTGGACTAGCGGGAGGCACAGATACGCAGTATTTT; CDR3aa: CASRFGLAGGTDTQYF
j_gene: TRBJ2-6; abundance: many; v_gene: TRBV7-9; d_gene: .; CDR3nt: TGTGCCAGACAAGACAGCTCTGGGGCCAACGTCCTGACTTTC; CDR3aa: CARQDSSGANVLTF
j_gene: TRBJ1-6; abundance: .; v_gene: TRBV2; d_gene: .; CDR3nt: TGTGCCAGCAGGGGGCAGGGCATCGATAATTCACCCCTCCACTTT; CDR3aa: CASRGQGIDNSPLHF
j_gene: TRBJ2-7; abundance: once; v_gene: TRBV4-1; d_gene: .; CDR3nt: TGCGCCAGCAGCCAAGACAGGGGCTCATACGAACAGTGCTTC; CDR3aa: CASSQDRGSYEQCF
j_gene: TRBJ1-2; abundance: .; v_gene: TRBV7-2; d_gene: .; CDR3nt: TGTGCCAGCAGGGGGGGGGCGCGCTACACCTTC; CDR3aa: CASRGGARYTF
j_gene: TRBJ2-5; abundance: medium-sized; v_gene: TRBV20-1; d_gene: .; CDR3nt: TGCAGTGCTAGGAGGGGTGGCGGGGCCTTTCAAGAGACCCAGTACTTC; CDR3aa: CSARRGGGAFQETQYF
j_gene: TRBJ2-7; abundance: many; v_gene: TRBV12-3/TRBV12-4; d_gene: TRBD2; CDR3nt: TGTGCCAGCAGCCCCCTTCGGACTAGCTACGAGCAGTACTTC; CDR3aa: CASSPLRTSYEQYF
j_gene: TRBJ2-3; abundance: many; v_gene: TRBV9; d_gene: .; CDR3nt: TGTGCCAGCAGCGTAGGAGGGATTGGCACAGATACGCAGTATTTT; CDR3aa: CASSVGGIGTDTQYF
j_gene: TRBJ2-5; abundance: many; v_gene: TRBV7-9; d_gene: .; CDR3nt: TGTGCCAGCAGCTTAGAGGCTCAGAGGGAGACCCAGTACTTC; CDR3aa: CASSLEAQRETQYF
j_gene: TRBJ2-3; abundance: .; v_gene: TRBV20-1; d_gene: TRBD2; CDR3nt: TGCAGTGCTAGAGGCGGGACTAGCGGGTCCTACAATGAGCAGTATTTT; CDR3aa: CSARGGTSGSYNEQYF
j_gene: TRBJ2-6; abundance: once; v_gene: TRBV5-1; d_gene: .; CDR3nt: TGCGCCAGCAGCTTGGGACACGGGACAGGGGCCAACGTCCTGACTTTC; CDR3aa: CASSLGHGTGANVLTF
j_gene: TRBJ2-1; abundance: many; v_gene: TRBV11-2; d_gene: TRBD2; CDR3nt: TGTGCCAGCAGCTTAACTTTTAGCGGGGGAAGCTCCTACAATGAGCAGTTCTTC; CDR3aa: CASSLTFSGGSSYNEQFF
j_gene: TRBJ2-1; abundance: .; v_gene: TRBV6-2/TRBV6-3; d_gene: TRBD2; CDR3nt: TGTGCCAGCAGTCACTCGGGTACTAGCGGGGGGGCGAGGGAGCAGTTCTTC; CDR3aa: CASSHSGTSGGAREQFF
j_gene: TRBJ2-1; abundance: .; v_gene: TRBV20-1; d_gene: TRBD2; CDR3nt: TGCAGTGCGCAGGATCCCGCTAGCGGGGAGCAGTTCTTC; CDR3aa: CSAQDPASGEQFF
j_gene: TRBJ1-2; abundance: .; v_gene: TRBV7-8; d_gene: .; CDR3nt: TGTGCCGGCAGCTTAGCATGGGATAGGGGCTGCACCTTC; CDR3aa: CAGSLAWDRGCTF
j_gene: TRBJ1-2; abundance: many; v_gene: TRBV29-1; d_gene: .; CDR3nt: TGCAGCATTGGACAGAGGTATAACTATGGCTACACCTTC; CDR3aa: CSIGQRYNYGYTF
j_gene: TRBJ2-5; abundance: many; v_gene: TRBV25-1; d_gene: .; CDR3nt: TGTGCCAGCAGTGATATTGGGCAAGAGACCCAGTACTTC; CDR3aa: CASSDIGQETQYF
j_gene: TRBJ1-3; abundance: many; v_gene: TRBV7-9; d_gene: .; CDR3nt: TGTGCCAGCAGCTTAGGCAGGACAACTGGAAACACCATATATTTT; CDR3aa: CASSLGRTTGNTIYF
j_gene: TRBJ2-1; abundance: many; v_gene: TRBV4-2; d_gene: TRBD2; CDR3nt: TGTGCCAGCAGCCAAGATAGCGGGAGGGGGTATGAGCAGTTCTTC; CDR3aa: CASSQDSGRGYEQFF
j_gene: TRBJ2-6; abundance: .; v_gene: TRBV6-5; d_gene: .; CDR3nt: TGTGCCAGCCAAAGCGGAACAGGAGCCTACGTCCTGACTTTC; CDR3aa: CASQSGTGAYVLTF
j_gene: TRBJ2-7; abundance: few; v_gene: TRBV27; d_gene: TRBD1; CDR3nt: TGTGCCAGCAGTTTATCGGGCAGGGGGACCTACGAGCAGTACTTC; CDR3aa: CASSLSGRGTYEQYF
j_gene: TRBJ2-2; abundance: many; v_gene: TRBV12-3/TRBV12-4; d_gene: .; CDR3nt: TGTGCCAGCAGTCCTACGGGGTTGGCCACCGGGGAGCTGTTTTTT; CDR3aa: CASSPTGLATGELFF
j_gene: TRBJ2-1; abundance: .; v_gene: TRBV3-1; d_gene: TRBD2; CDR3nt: TGTGCCAGCAGCCAAGACCGGGGGACTAGCGGCAATGAGCAGCTCTTC; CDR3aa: CASSQDRGTSGNEQLF
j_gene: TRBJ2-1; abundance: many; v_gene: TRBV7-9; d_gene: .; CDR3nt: TGTGCCAGCAGCCCAGTGCCGCTCTGGGGCTTCTACAATGAGCAGTTCTTC; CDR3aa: CASSPVPLWGFYNEQFF
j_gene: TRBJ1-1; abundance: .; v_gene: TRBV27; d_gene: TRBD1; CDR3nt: TGTGCCAGCAGGGGGACAGGTGTGCTCGGGGCTTTCTTT; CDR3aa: CASRGTGVLGAFF
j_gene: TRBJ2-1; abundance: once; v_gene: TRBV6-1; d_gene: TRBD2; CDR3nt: TGTGCCAGCAGTGAAGGGCTAGCGGGGAATGAGCAGTTCTTC; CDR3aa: CASSEGLAGNEQFF
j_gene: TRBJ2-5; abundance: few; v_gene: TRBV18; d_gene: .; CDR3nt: TGTGCCAGCTCACCGAAGGAATTCCAAGAGACCCAGTACTTC; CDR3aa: CASSPKEFQETQYF
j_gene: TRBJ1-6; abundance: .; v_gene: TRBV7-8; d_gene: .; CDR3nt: TGTGCCAGCAGCGTGGGACTAGCGGGGGCCAGCTCCTACAATTCACCCCTCCACTTT; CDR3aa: CASSVGLAGASSYNSPLHF
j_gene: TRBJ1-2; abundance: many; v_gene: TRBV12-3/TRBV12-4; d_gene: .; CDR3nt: TGTGCCAGCAGCAACAGTGAGCAGCTTAACTATGGCTACACCTTC; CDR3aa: CASSNSEQLNYGYTF
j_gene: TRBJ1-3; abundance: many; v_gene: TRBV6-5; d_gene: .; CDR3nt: TGTGCCAGCAGTCAGCGAGGGCAGGGAAGAAACACCATATATTTT; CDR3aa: CASSQRGQGRNTIYF
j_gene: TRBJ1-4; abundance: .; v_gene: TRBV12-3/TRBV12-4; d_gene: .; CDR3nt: TGTGCCAGCAGTACTAGCGGGAGGGCTACTAATGAAAAACTGTTTTTT; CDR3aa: CASSTSGRATNEKLFF
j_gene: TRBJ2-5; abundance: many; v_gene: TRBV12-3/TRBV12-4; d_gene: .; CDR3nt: TGTGCCAGCAAAGTGGCAGGGAACCAAGAGACCCAGTACTTC; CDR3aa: CASKVAGNQETQYF
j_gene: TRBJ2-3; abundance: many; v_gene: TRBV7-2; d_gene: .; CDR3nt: TGTGCCAGCAGCCTAACCTCAGGACTGACGGTGGGGGATACGCAGTATTTT; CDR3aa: CASSLTSGLTVGDTQYF
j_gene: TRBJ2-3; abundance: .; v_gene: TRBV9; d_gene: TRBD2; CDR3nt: TGTGCCAGCAGCGAAATCCTCGGGGGGACAGATACGCAGTATTTT; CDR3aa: CASSEILGGTDTQYF
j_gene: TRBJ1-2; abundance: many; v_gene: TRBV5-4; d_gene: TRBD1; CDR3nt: TGTGCCAGCACCCCGGGACAGGGGTATGGCTACACCTTC; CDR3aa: CASTPGQGYGYTF
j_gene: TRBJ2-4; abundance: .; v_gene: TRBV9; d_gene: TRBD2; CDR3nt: TGTGCCAGCAGCGTCTCGGCGGGGGGGCCGGTAAACATTCAGTACTTC; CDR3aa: CASSVSAGGPVNIQYF
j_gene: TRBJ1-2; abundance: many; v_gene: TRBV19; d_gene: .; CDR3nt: TGTGCCAGTAGTTTCGGAAAAGCTAACTATGGCTACACCTTC; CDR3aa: CASSFGKANYGYTF
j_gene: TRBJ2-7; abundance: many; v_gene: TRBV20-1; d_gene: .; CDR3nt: TGCAGTGGGACTGCACACTTACACGAGCAGTACTTC; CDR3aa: CSGTAHLHEQYF
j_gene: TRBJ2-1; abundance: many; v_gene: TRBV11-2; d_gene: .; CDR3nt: TGTGCCAGCAACCTATATTACAATGAGCAGTTCTTC; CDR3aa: CASNLYYNEQFF
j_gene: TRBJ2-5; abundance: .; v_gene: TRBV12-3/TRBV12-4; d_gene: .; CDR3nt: TGTGCCAGCAGTCCCTCCTCGGCTAGGAACACTGAAGAGACCCAGTACTTC; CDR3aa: CASSPSSARNTEETQYF
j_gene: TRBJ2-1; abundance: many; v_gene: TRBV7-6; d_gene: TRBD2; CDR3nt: TGTGCCAGCAGCCCCTATAGGAGCGGGAGTGAGGATGAGCAGTTCTTC; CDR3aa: CASSPYRSGSEDEQFF
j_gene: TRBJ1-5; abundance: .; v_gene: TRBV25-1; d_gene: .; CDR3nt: TGCGCCAGCAGTGATGCACTGCGTAGCAATCAGCCCCAGCATTTT; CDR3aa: CASSDALRSNQPQHF
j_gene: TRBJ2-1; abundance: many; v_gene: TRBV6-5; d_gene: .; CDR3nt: TGTGCCAGCAGTTATGAGCGGGTGGGAGTTAATGAGCAGTTCTTC; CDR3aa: CASSYERVGVNEQFF
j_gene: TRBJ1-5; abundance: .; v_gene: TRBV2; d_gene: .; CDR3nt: TGTGCCAGCAGGGCAGGGACTGTGGCCCAGCATTTT; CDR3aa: CASRAGTVAQHF
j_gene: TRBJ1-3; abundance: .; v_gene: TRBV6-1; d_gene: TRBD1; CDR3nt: TGTGCCAGCGGTGGGTATGAGGGGGCATCTGGAAACACCATATATTTT; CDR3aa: CASGGYEGASGNTIYF
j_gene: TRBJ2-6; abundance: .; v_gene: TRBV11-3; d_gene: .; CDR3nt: TGTGCCAGCAGCTTAGGGCCCTCTGGGGCCAACGTCCTGACTTTC; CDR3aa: CASSLGPSGANVLTF
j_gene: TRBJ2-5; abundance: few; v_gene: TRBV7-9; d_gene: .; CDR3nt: TGTGCCAGCAGCCCCCTACGTGCCGGGCCTGAAGAGACCCAGTACTTC; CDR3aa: CASSPLRAGPEETQYF
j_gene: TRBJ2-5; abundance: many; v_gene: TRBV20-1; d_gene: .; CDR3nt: TGCAGTGCTAGAGATTCTCAAGCGGCGACGACCCAGTACTTC; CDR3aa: CSARDSQAATTQYF
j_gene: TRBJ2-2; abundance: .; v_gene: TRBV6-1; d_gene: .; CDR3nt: TGTGCCAGCAGTAGAACAGGGGAGGTCGGGGAGCTGTTTTTT; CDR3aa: CASSRTGEVGELFF
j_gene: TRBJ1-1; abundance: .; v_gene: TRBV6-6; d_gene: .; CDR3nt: TGTGCCAGCAGTTACACAGGGCAAGAAGCTTTCTTT; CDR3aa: CASSYTGQEAFF
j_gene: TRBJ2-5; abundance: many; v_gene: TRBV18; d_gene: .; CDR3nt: TGTGCCAGCTCACCAGAGGGGTTGGAAGAGACCCAGTACTTC; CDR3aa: CASSPEGLEETQYF
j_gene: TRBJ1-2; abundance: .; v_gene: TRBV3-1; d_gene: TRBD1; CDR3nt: TGTGCCAGCAGCCAACTCCTGACAGGGGCTAACTATGGCTACACCTTC; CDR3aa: CASSQLLTGANYGYTF